One sample yielded the 9 T cell receptor beta chains listed below, sequenced in a study of T cells in Graves' hyperthyroidism and ophthalmopathy. Amplification of TCR beta CDR3 regions was performed using RNA transcripts as template. The TCR CDR3 was amplified in a first-round RT-PCR using the HTBI primer set. TCRdb re-called the multiplex PCR reads with MiXCR, one entry per CDR3 protein. The sample shows some 200,000 distinct CDR3 sequences, 17% of them seen only once. The sequencing input was blood. These receptors were obtained from a woman in her fifties or sixties with Graves' hyperthyroidism.

This clonotype was seen more than once but under ten times. V is TRBV29-1 and J is TRBJ2-3, with TRBD1 as a possible D gene (6 bases). This CDR3 is 16 amino acids long. Germline CDR1 is SQVTM and CDR2 is ANQGSEA. Trimming took 7 bases from V and 1 from J, leaving 21 bases between them. The CDR3 is CSAPSSGTSGTDTQYF. The CDR3 nucleotides are TGCAGCGCTCCCAGTTCAGGGACATCAGGCACAGATACGCAGTATTTT.

V and J are TRBV27 and TRBJ2-1; weak D call: TRBD1 (5 bases). This CDR3 spans 14 amino acids. Germline CDR1 MNHEY, CDR2 SMNVEV (reference sequence). V shed 1 base and J shed 6 bases, with 10 bases lying between them. The chain's CDR3 is CASSLYPQGNEQFF. The CDR3 DNA reads TGTGCCAGCAGTTTATACCCCCAGGGCAATGAGCAGTTCTTC.

This clonotype was counted many times. The chain has TRBV11-2 and TRBJ2-1, with 11 bases lining up with TRBD2. V shed 5 bases and J 4 bases; nucleotides not matched to a gene: 7. Germline V CDR1 and CDR2: SGHAT, FQNNGV. The CDR3 runs 16 residues. The chain's CDR3 is CASSPKTSGEYNEQFF. Here the CDR3 DNA reads TGTGCCAGCAGCCCTAAGACTAGCGGGGAATACAATGAGCAGTTCTTC.

This clonotype was found a few times. The J gene is TRBJ2-5, the V gene TRBV11-2; D might be TRBD2 (5 bases). Germline V gene lookup returns CDR1 SGHAT and CDR2 FQNNGV. The V end lost 8 bases, the J end lost 3 bases, and 10 bases lay between the germline ends. The CDR3 is 12 residues long. The CDR3 reads CASVQEEETQYF. The CDR3 nucleotides are TGTGCCAGCGTGCAGGAGGAAGAGACCCAGTACTTC.

The chain carries TRBV7-8 and TRBJ2-1, with 11 bases identical to TRBD2. V lost 5 bases, J lost 4 bases, and 10 bases stayed unmatched. In germline, CDR1 is SGHVS, CDR2 FQNEAQ. This CDR3 spans 17 amino acids. CDR3 sequence reads: CASSPERTSGSYNEQFF. CDR3 sequence (DNA): TGTGCCAGCAGCCCCGAAAGGACTAGCGGGTCGTACAATGAGCAGTTCTTC.

The rearrangement joins TRBV5-4 to TRBJ1-1; D not resolved. V shed 2 bases and J shed 1 base, with 12 bases lying between them. The CDR3 runs 15 residues. Germline V gene data show CDR1 as SGHNT and CDR2 as YYREEE (reference sequence). CDR3 nucleotide sequence: TGTGCCAGCAGCTTTAGGTGGAGATCGAACACTGAAGCTTTCTTT. Its protein is CASSFRWRSNTEAFF.

There are a few counts of this clonotype. CDR3 amino acids: CASSPPGLENEKLFF. CDR3 DNA sequence: TGTGCCAGCTCACCACCGGGGTTGGAGAACGAAAAACTGTTTTTT. The chain couples TRBV18 to TRBJ1-4; no definite D call. Trimming took off 0 bases at V and 8 bases at J, with 13 bases between the two ends. This CDR3 comprises 15 residues. Germline-derived CDR1 and CDR2 are KGHSH and LQKENI. The whole variable domain, filled in from reference TRBV18 and TRBJ1-4, reads NAGVMQNPRHLVRRRGQEARLRCSPMKGHSHVYWYRQLPEEGLKFMVYLQKENIIDESGMPKERFSAEFPKEGPSILRIQQVVRGDSAAYFCASSPPGLENEKLFFGSGTQLSVL.

The V call is TRBV9, the J call TRBJ2-1; TRBD2 matches at 8 bases. Germline values: CDR1 SGDLS, CDR2 YYNGEE. This CDR3 comprises 15 residues. With 1 base clipped from V and 8 bases from J, the junction kept 8 bases outside the gene matches. The CDR3 region has the DNA TGTGCCAGCAGCGTAAGGAGCGGGAGATTCTATGAGCAGTTCTTC. Translation: CASSVRSGRFYEQFF.

This clonotype was seen at least ten times. The V and J genes are TRBV7-9 and TRBJ2-3, with 8 bases matching TRBD2. Germline CDR1 and CDR2: SEHNR and FQNEAQ (reference sequence). The CDR3 has 15 amino acids. V gave up 7 bases and J gave up 0 bases; unmatched junction bases: 6. CDR3 sequence: CASNGAGVSTDTQYF. The DNA of the CDR3 is TGTGCCAGCAACGGAGCGGGAGTTAGCACAGATACGCAGTATTTT.